The following is a T cell receptor (beta chain) sequence with its context. Antigen specificity is unknown. The entry originates in a study of cytomegalovirus exposure and HLA in healthy donors. Study overall: Drawn from HLA-typed donors, approximately 86 million unique TCRs were held in an early data release. Study results and limitations: The study listed 164 cytomegalovirus-associated TCR beta chains. In a later analysis, at a false discovery rate of 0.05, about 16,000 TCR beta sequences matched HLA alleles. Accurate prediction of HLA-A and HLA-B alleles (for most subjects) was reportedly achieved from TCR beta sequences.

60 Vbeta and 13 Jbeta primers were used in PCR. The assay was immunoSEQ multiplex PCR, and TCRdb's table has in-frame clones only and misses some. Of 150,000 to 200,000 clones listed, roughly 73% are singletons. The specimen was PBMCs. This clonotype was obtained from a male donor in good health and CMV-seronegative.

For the CDR3, the DNA is TGTGCCAGCATTCGGCAGGGGAGCTACGAGCAGTACTTC. Translation gives CASIRQGSYEQYF. The chain couples TRBV2 to TRBJ2-7; possibly TRBD1 for D (6 bases). The CDR3 is 13 amino acids. CDR1 SNHLY and CDR2 FYNNEI come from the germline V gene. Trimming left V 7 bases short and J 3 bases short, with 13 bases between. Full variable domain (outside the CDR3, taken from reference TRBV2 and TRBJ2-7): EPEVTQTPSHQVTQMGQEVILRCVPISNHLYFYWYRQILGQKVEFLVSFYNNEISEKSEIFDDQFSVERPDGSNFTLKIRSTKLEDSAMYFCASIRQGSYEQYFGPGTRLTVT.